This TCR beta chain was obtained from a study of Graves' ophthalmopathy and Graves' hyperthyroidism. Study at large: Calling hyperthyroidism stable required that no ophthalmopathy show up within 18 months of follow-up. The study, taken as a whole, reports: Blood also contained most of the expanded thyroid clonotypes above 0.001 frequency. Researchers report that a 13-signature model separated ophthalmopathy from stable hyperthyroidism, posting 87.88% sensitivity and about 80% specificity.

Amplified material comprised TCR beta CDR3 regions derived from RNA transcripts. HTBI primers primed a first-round RT-PCR, and a second-round multiplex PCR followed. TCRdb re-called the multiplex PCR reads with MiXCR, one entry per CDR3 protein. The sample holds around 1,000,000 distinct CDR3 sequences, about 36% seen once. This CDR3 spans 15 amino acids. V dropped 5 bases and J dropped 6 bases, with 19 bases sitting between them. Germline V gene data show CDR1 as SGHTA and CDR2 as FQGNSA. A word on this clonotype: Antigen: not known. A read error is possible here, since a much larger clone lies one base away.

The rearrangement joins TRBV7-2 to TRBJ1-1, with D unclear. The TCR was taken from an adult man with Graves' hyperthyroidism. Sequences were obtained from peripheral blood or thyroid tissue (not recorded which). The CDR3 reads CASSLRASGSAEAFF. The CDR3 DNA is TGTGCCAGCAGCCTTCGGGCCTCAGGATCCGCTGAAGCTTTCTTT.